Presented here are 10 T cell receptor beta chains from one specimen sequenced in a study of T-cell memory formation after mild COVID-19. Each CDR3 protein gets one entry after TCRdb re-called the 5' RACE reads with MiXCR. Of hundreds of thousands of distinct CDR3 sequences in the sample, roughly 18% were seen once. The sample taken for sequencing was PBMCs or a T cell subset sorted from them (not recorded which). These receptors originate from an adult woman who had mild COVID-19 (a few samples of this study predate the infection). Cell type and time point are not known.

The genes are TRBV6-1 and TRBJ2-3, with D hard to call. The germline CDR1 and CDR2 sequences are MNHNS and SASEGT. V lost 3 bases to trimming and J lost 7 bases, with 8 bases between them. The CDR3 loop spans 12 amino acids. Written as DNA, the CDR3 is TGTGCCAGCAGTGAGTACAGAAATACGCAGTATTTT. Translation: CASSEYRNTQYF.

The V call is TRBV29-1, the J call TRBJ2-7; either TRBD1 or TRBD2 may supply D (5 bases each). Between the trimmed V and J ends, which lost 4 bases and 2 bases, there was a span of 12 bases. Per germline, CDR1 SQVTM and CDR2 ANQGSEA. The CDR3 is 13 residues long. The CDR3 DNA sequence: TGCAGCGTTGGAGGGGAACCACCCTACGAGCAGTACTTC. Translating gives CSVGGEPPYEQYF.

This clonotype came up many times. This chain uses TRBV3-1 with TRBJ1-1; no definite D call. The V end was cut by 1 base, the J end by 0 bases, with 6 bases between. In germline, CDR1 is LGHDT, CDR2 YNNKEL (reference sequence). The CDR3 covers 14 residues. CDR3 amino acids: CASSQATLNTEAFF. The CDR3, as DNA: TGTGCCAGCAGCCAAGCTACCTTGAACACTGAAGCTTTCTTT. Looking up the rest from reference TRBV3-1 and TRBJ1-1 gives the full variable domain: DTAVSQTPKYLVTQMGNDKSIKCEQNLGHDTMYWYKQDSKKFLKIMFSYNNKELIINETVPNRFSPKSPDKAHLNLHINSLELGDSAVYFCASSQATLNTEAFFGQGTRLTVV.

V gene TRBV27 combines with J gene TRBJ1-1; D may be TRBD1 (6 bases). The CDR3 has 13 residues. Trimming took off 5 bases at V and 6 bases at J, with 13 bases between the two ends. Germline V gene sequence: CDR1 MNHEY, CDR2 SMNVEV (reference sequence). CDR3 in amino acids: CASSRGGGAEAFF. DNA for the CDR3: TGTGCCAGCAGTAGGGGGGGGGGCGCTGAAGCTTTCTTT.

This sequence joins TRBV2 and TRBJ2-7; no firm D call. Germline CDR1 and CDR2: SNHLY and FYNNEI. The length of the CDR3 is 13 residues. Trimming stripped 4 bases from V and 3 bases from J, with 10 bases between. The CDR3 DNA reads as TGTGCCAGCAGTGGTGACACGGACTACGAGCAGTACTTC. Its translation: CASSGDTDYEQYF.

The chain recombines TRBV28 with TRBJ1-3; D ambiguous. The CDR3 consists of 12 residues. Germline CDR1 reads MDHEN; CDR2 reads SYDVKM. The V end was cut by 6 bases, the J end by 9 bases, with 12 bases between. CDR3 DNA sequence: TGTGCCAGCAGCCAGAATTTAGGCACCATATATTTT. It is translated as CASSQNLGTIYF.

V is TRBV6-1 and J is TRBJ1-5; 8 bases fit TRBD1. CDR1 is MNHNS and CDR2 is SASEGT in the germline V gene. With 5 bases clipped from V and 2 bases from J, the junction kept 5 bases outside the gene matches. This CDR3 has 15 residues. CDR3 DNA sequence: TGTGCCAGCAGTACAGACAGGGGTGGCAATCAGCCCCAGCATTTT. Translation gives CASSTDRGGNQPQHF.

J is TRBJ2-1 and V is TRBV7-6; the match to TRBD1 covers 8 bases. The CDR3 spans 15 residues. V shed 5 bases and J 4 bases; nucleotides not matched to a gene: 7. In germline, CDR1 is SGHVS, CDR2 FNYEAQ. CDR3 loop: CASSPMGQAYNEQFF. In DNA form, the CDR3 reads TGTGCCAGCAGCCCCATGGGACAGGCGTACAATGAGCAGTTCTTC.

The CDR3 DNA is TGTGCCAGCAGCCCTACAGACTTCTCCTACGAGCAGTACTTC. This encodes CASSPTDFSYEQYF. The chain has TRBV9 and TRBJ2-7; D gene ambiguous. V gave up 4 bases and J gave up 0 bases, with 11 bases separating them. This CDR3 spans 14 amino acids. Germline-derived CDR1 and CDR2 are SGDLS and YYNGEE. The full variable domain, rest sourced from reference TRBV9 and TRBJ2-7, is DSGVTQTPKHLITATGQRVTLRCSPRSGDLSVYWYQQSLDQGLQFLIQYYNGEERAKGNILERFSAQQFPDLHSELNLSSLELGDSALYFCASSPTDFSYEQYFGPGTRLTVT.

Details on this clonotype: Germline and junction disagree at one end, which may indicate a read error. The chain is built from TRBV12-3 or TRBV12-4 and TRBJ2-2; weak D call: TRBD2 (5 bases). The CDR3 covers 10 residues. CDR3 sequence: CGTKLTGELF. The CDR3 nucleotides are TGTGGCACTAAACTTACCGGGGAGCTGTTT.